This TCR beta chain was sequenced in a study of blood T cell repertoires in COVID-19. Sequencing used immunoSEQ multiplex PCR; TCRdb keeps in-frame clones, though not all of them. Counted here are over 85,000 clones, roughly 86% occurring once; the ten biggest clones make up over 5%. The germline V gene has CDR1 KGHDR and CDR2 SFDVKD. This CDR3 spans 13 amino acids. Trimming stripped 5 bases from V and 4 bases from J, with 11 bases between. This TCR was sampled from a middle-aged man with acute or convalescent COVID-19. The source material was peripheral blood. The chain is built from TRBV24-1 and TRBJ2-7; tentatively, D is TRBD1 (6 bases). For the CDR3, the DNA is TGTGCCACCAGTGTTGGCAGGGGATACGAGCAGTACTTC. Translated, it gives CATSVGRGYEQYF.